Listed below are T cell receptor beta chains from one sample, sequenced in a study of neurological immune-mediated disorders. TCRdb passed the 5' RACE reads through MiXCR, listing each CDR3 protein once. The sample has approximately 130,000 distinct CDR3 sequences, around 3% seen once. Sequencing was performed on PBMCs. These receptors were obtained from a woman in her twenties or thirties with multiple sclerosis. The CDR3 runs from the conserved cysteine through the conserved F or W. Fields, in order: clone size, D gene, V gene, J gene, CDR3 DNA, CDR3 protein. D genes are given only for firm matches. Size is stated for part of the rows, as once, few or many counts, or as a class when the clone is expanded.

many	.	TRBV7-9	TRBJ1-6	TGTGCCAGCAGCTTAGCATCGTCCCTTGATTCACCCCTCCACTTT	CASSLASSLDSPLHF
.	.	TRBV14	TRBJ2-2	TGTGCCAGCTACAGGGTTAGCACCGGGGAGCTGTTTTTT	CASYRVSTGELFF
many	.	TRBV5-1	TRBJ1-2	TGCGCCAGCAGCCGGGACGGCGTAAACTATGGCTACACCTTC	CASSRDGVNYGYTF
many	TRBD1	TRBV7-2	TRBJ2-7	TGTGCCAGCAGCTTCGGGACAGGGAATATTTCTCCCTACGAGCAGTACTTC	CASSFGTGNISPYEQYF
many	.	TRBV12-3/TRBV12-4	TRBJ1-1	TGTGCCAGCAGTTTATCAGGGGAGGGTGAAGCTTTCTTT	CASSLSGEGEAFF
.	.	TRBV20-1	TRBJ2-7	TGCAGTGCTAGGTCGGTCAGTTCCTACGAGCAGTACTTC	CSARSVSSYEQYF
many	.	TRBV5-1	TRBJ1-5	TGCGCCAGCAGCTTGGGCGGTTATAGCAATCAGCCCCAGCATTTT	CASSLGGYSNQPQHF
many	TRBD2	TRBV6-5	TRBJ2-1	TGTGCCAGCAGTGCATCTAGCGGGGGCCACAATGAGCAGTTCTTC	CASSASSGGHNEQFF
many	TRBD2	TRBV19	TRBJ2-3	TGTGCCAGTAGTATGATACGGGCGGGGGGGCGTCAAGATACGCAGTATTTT	CASSMIRAGGRQDTQYF
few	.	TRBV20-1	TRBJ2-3	TGCAGTGCTAGAGAGCGGTGGGGCACAGATACGCAGTATTTT	CSARERWGTDTQYF
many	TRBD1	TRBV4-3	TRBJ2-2	TGCGCCAGCAGCCAAGTTTGGGACAGCCTCACCGGGGAGCTGTTTTTT	CASSQVWDSLTGELFF
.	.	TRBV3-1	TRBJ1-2	TGTGCCAGCAGCACGTTACAGGGAATGGGCGGCTACACCTTC	CASSTLQGMGGYTF
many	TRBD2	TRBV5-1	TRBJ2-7	TGCGCCAGCAGCTTGGGTACTAGCGGGAGAGTATACGAGCAGTACTTC	CASSLGTSGRVYEQYF
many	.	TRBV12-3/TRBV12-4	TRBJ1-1	TGTGCCAGCAAAGTATGGACAGATGAAGCTTTCTTT	CASKVWTDEAFF
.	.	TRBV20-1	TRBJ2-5	TGCAGTGCGCGAGACCTCCCGAGCGGAGAGACCCAGTACTTC	CSARDLPSGETQYF
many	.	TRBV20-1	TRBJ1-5	TGCAGTGCCATGGGGGGACACAATCAGCCCCAGCATTTT	CSAMGGHNQPQHF
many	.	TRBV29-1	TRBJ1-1	TGCAGCGTTGCCCCGAACACTGAAGCTTTCTTT	CSVAPNTEAFF
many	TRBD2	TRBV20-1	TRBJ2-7	TGCAGTGCGAAGAGGACTAGCGGACTCTCCTACGAGCAGTACTTC	CSAKRTSGLSYEQYF
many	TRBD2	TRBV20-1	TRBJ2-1	TGCAGTGCCAGAAGCGGGAGCGGGTACAATGAGCAGTTCTTC	CSARSGSGYNEQFF
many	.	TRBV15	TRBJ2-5	TGTGCCACCAGCAGCTGGGACCTTCTAACATCACCAGAGACCCAGTACTTC	CATSSWDLLTSPETQYF
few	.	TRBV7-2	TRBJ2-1	TGTGCCAGCAGCTTAGAGGGGAACAATGAGCAGTTCTTC	CASSLEGNNEQFF
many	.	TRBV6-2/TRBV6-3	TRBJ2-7	TGTGCCAGCAGTTACTGGGGAATAGACGGATTAGAGGACTACGAGCAGTACTTC	CASSYWGIDGLEDYEQYF
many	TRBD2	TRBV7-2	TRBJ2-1	TGTGCCAGCGGGTCGAGCGGGGGAGTTCTGTTCTTC	CASGSSGGVLFF
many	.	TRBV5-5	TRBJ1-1	TGTGCCAGCAGTTGGGCAGAGAACACTGAAGCTTTCTTT	CASSWAENTEAFF
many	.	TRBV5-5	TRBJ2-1	TGTGCCAGCAGCTACGTCGCCGGGCCTGAGCAGTTCTTC	CASSYVAGPEQFF
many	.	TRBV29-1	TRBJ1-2	TGCAGCGTTGCTGCCGGATATGGCTACACCTTC	CSVAAGYGYTF
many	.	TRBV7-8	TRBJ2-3	TGTGCCAGCAACGTCCGAGACACAGATACGCAGTATTTT	CASNVRDTDTQYF
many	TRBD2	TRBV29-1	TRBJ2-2	TGCAGCGTAGTAACTAGCGGTCTTACCGGGGAGCTGTTTTTT	CSVVTSGLTGELFF
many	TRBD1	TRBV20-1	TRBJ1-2	TGCAGTGCTAGAGACCTAACAGGGGGGGTAGGGGGCTACACCTTC	CSARDLTGGVGGYTF
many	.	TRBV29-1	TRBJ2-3	TGCAGCGTTGAAGACAGCTACACAGATACGCAGTATTTT	CSVEDSYTDTQYF
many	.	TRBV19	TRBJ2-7	TGTGCCACCGGTCCCGGGACCTACGAGCAGTACTTC	CATGPGTYEQYF
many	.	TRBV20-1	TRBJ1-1	TGCAGTGCTAGGGGGGCCACTGAAGCTTTCTTT	CSARGATEAFF
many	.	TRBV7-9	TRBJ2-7	TGTGCCAGCAGCTTAGCGCCAGACGAGCAGTACTTC	CASSLAPDEQYF
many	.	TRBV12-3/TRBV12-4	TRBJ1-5	TGTGCCAGCAGTAGGTCGTCTAAGCCCCAGCATTTT	CASSRSSKPQHF
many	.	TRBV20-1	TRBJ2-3	TGCAGTGCTAGAGGGACGGGCGCGGGCGGCACAGATACGCAGTATTTT	CSARGTGAGGTDTQYF
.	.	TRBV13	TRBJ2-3	TGTGCCAGCAGCCTGGGGGGAGATACGCAGTATTTT	CASSLGGDTQYF
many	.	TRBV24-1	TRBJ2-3	TGTGCCACCAGTGAGGTGGGCCGGGATACGCAGTATTTT	CATSEVGRDTQYF
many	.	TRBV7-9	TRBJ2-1	TGTGCCAGCAGCTCCTGGGAGGGACAGGAGTACAATGAGCAGTTCTTC	CASSSWEGQEYNEQFF
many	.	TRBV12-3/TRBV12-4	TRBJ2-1	TGTGCCAGCAGTCCAGGATCAGGGACTCAACTAGGCTTCAATGAGCAGTTCTTC	CASSPGSGTQLGFNEQFF
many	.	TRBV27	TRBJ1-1	TGTGCCTGCCGTGCTGGCACTGAAGCTTTCTTT	CACRAGTEAFF
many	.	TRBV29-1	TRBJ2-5	TGCAGCGTTGAAGAGACCAGAGGAACAGAGACCCAGTACTTC	CSVEETRGTETQYF
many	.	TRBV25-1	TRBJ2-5	TGTGCCAGCAGTGAATTCGGACAGTCCCCGCAAGAGACCCAGTACTTC	CASSEFGQSPQETQYF
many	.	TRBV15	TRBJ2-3	TGTGCCACCAGGGAGTTTGGTAGCACAGATACGCAGTATTTT	CATREFGSTDTQYF
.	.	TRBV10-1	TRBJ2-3	TGCGCCAGCAGTGAGAGGATCTCCACAGATACGCAGTATTTT	CASSERISTDTQYF